Following are 18 T cell receptor beta chains from one sample sequenced in a study of blood T cells in healthy people across ages. The use of a sample-barcoded 5' primer and a J-beta primer mix characterized a second PCR of roughly 7 to 11 cycles. One entry per CDR3 protein results from TCRdb running MiXCR on the 5' RACE reads. This table has about 1.1 million distinct CDR3 sequences, around two fifths appearing once. The source material was blood. Every receptor here comes from a man aged 18 to 30 in good health.

The chain combines TRBV12-3 or TRBV12-4 with TRBJ1-6, with 9 bases identical to TRBD1. The trim removed 7 bases at V and 10 bases at J, leaving 8 bases unmatched. This CDR3 is 14 amino acids long. The CDR3 loop reads CASTSGQGISPLHF. The CDR3 bases are TGTGCCAGCACCTCTGGACAGGGGATCTCACCCCTCCACTTT.

This clonotype was counted a few times. This rearrangement joins TRBV20-1 to TRBJ1-2; D is possibly TRBD1 (6 bases). Germline V CDR1 and CDR2: DFQATT, SNEGSKA (reference sequence). Trimming stripped 0 bases from V and 2 bases from J, with 16 bases between. The length of the CDR3 is 16 residues. The CDR3 sequence is CSARDLTGPSNYGYTF. The CDR3 DNA reads as TGCAGTGCTAGAGACTTAACAGGGCCTTCGAACTATGGCTACACCTTC.

This chain uses TRBV4-2 with TRBJ2-5; possibly TRBD2 for D (5 bases). The germline V and J ends were trimmed by 0 bases and 11 bases, with 13 bases remaining between them. This CDR3 contains 13 residues. Per germline, CDR1 LGHNA and CDR2 YNFKEQ. The CDR3 protein is CASSQERDGEQYF. DNA of the CDR3: TGTGCCAGCAGCCAAGAGAGGGATGGAGAGCAGTACTTC.

Turning to this clonotype: Compared with germline, one end of the junction differs, possibly owing to a read error. The rearrangement joins TRBV9 to TRBJ2-2; TRBD2 is a possible D gene (5 bases). Per germline, CDR1 SGDLS and CDR2 YYNGEE. CDR3 length equals 12 residues. The CDR3 is CASSVAAGELSF. The CDR3 bases are TGTGCCAGCAGCGTAGCGGCCGGGGAGCTGTCTTTT. Full variable domain (remainder filled in from reference TRBV9 and TRBJ2-2): DSGVTQTPKHLITATGQRVTLRCSPRSGDLSVYWYQQSLDQGLQFLIQYYNGEERAKGNILERFSAQQFPDLHSELNLSSLELGDSALYFCASSVAAGELSFGEGSRLTVL.

The J gene is TRBJ1-6, the V gene TRBV7-2, with D unresolved. The CDR3 runs 13 residues. Per germline, CDR1 SGHTA and CDR2 FQGNSA. Trimming shortened V by 3 bases and J by 8 bases, and 8 bases separated the two germline ends. The CDR3 sequence is CASSLSYDSPLHF. The DNA for the CDR3 is TGTGCCAGCAGCTTGTCGTACGATTCACCCCTCCACTTT. Filled out from reference TRBV7-2 and TRBJ1-6, the complete variable domain reads GAGVSQSPSNKVTEKGKDVELRCDPISGHTALYWYRQSLGQGLEFLIYFQGNSAPDKSGLPSDRFSAERTGGSVSTLTIQRTQQEDSAVYLCASSLSYDSPLHFGNGTRLTVT.

This chain links TRBV4-3 with TRBJ2-1, with a possible D match to TRBD2 (6 bases). Germline V gene lookup returns CDR1 LGHNA and CDR2 YSLEER. Trimming pared 0 bases from V and 7 bases from J, leaving 10 bases between. CDR3 length: 14 residues. This CDR3 reads CASSQDGRRNEQFF. In nucleotides, the CDR3 is TGCGCCAGCAGCCAAGATGGGAGGCGTAATGAGCAGTTCTTC.

This clonotype was picked up a small number of times. The genes are TRBV20-1 and TRBJ2-3; D might be TRBD2 (7 bases). The CDR3 sequence is 14 residues long. V was clipped by 5 bases and J by 2 bases, with 14 bases between them. Germline CDR1 reads DFQATT; CDR2 reads SNEGSKA (reference sequence). In DNA form, the CDR3 reads TGCAGTGCTGATTCGGGGGGCCCCACAGATACGCAGTATTTT. This sequence encodes CSADSGGPTDTQYF.

This clonotype was observed many times. The chain joins TRBV29-1 to TRBJ1-2, with D maybe TRBD1 (5 bases). The CDR3 has 15 amino acids. Germline V gives CDR1 SQVTM, CDR2 ANQGSEA. V was trimmed by 3 bases and J by 8 bases, leaving 22 bases between them. CDR3 sequence reads: CSVDEGPRDARGYTF. In DNA form, the CDR3 reads TGCAGCGTTGATGAGGGACCCAGGGATGCAAGGGGCTACACCTTC.

CDR3 protein: CASSLGAVTYEQYF. CDR3 DNA: TGTGCCAGCAGCTTGGGTGCGGTGACCTACGAGCAGTACTTC. The J gene is TRBJ2-7, the V gene TRBV7-2; no firm D call. The CDR3 is 14 residues long. Trimming took 3 bases from V and 2 from J, leaving 11 bases between them. Germline-derived CDR1 and CDR2 are SGHTA and FQGNSA. The full variable domain, completed using reference TRBV7-2 and TRBJ2-7, is GAGVSQSPSNKVTEKGKDVELRCDPISGHTALYWYRQSLGQGLEFLIYFQGNSAPDKSGLPSDRFSAERTGGSVSTLTIQRTQQEDSAVYLCASSLGAVTYEQYFGPGTRLTVT.

The V gene is TRBV12-3 or TRBV12-4, the J gene TRBJ1-1; 8 nucleotides align to TRBD1. There are 13 residues in the CDR3. Trimming removed 7 bases from V and 3 bases from J; junction bases left unmatched: 4. The CDR3 here is CASNWGQDTEAFF. CDR3 coding DNA: TGTGCCAGCAACTGGGGACAGGACACTGAAGCTTTCTTT.

This rearrangement joins TRBV7-2 to TRBJ2-3; D is possibly TRBD2 (6 bases). CDR1 SGHTA and CDR2 FQGNSA come from the germline V gene. The CDR3 totals 14 residues. V was trimmed by 4 bases and J by 6 bases, leaving 14 bases between them. The CDR3 DNA reads TGTGCCAGCAGCTCCGGGGGACTGGTCGATACGCAGTATTTT. Protein sequence: CASSSGGLVDTQYF.

In this sample, this clonotype turned up a few times. The rearrangement joins TRBV7-8 to TRBJ1-5; D gene ambiguous. This CDR3 is 15 amino acids long. Per germline, CDR1 SGHVS and CDR2 FQNEAQ. V was clipped by 1 base and J by 0 bases, with 7 bases between them. CDR3 bases: TGTGCCAGCAGCTTAGACGGTTTTAGCAATCAGCCCCAGCATTTT. It codes for CASSLDGFSNQPQHF. Looking up the rest from reference TRBV7-8 and TRBJ1-5 gives the full variable domain: GAGVSQSPRYKVAKRGQDVALRCDPISGHVSLFWYQQALGQGPEFLTYFQNEAQLDKSGLPSDRFFAERPEGSVSTLKIQRTQQEDSAVYLCASSLDGFSNQPQHFGDGTRLSIL.

The rearrangement joins TRBV20-1 to TRBJ1-2; tentative D call: TRBD1 (6 bases). Germline values: CDR1 DFQATT, CDR2 SNEGSKA (reference sequence). V was clipped by 3 bases and J by 2 bases, with 16 bases between them. The CDR3 consists of 15 residues. The CDR3 reads CSASREQGPNYGYTF. The CDR3, as DNA: TGCAGTGCTAGTCGGGAACAGGGACCGAACTATGGCTACACCTTC.

V is TRBV13 and J is TRBJ1-1; 7 bases are shared with TRBD1. V gave up 0 bases and J gave up 2 bases; unmatched junction bases: 6. Germline CDR1 PRHDT, CDR2 FYEKMQ (reference sequence). The CDR3 loop spans 16 amino acids. CDR3 nucleotides: TGTGCCAGCAGCTTAGGGACAGGGAGAATAAACACTGAAGCTTTCTTT. Its translation is CASSLGTGRINTEAFF.

V and J are TRBV20-1 and TRBJ2-5; tentatively, D is TRBD1 (6 bases). The CDR3 runs to 14 residues. Germline-derived CDR1 and CDR2 are DFQATT and SNEGSKA (reference sequence). V was pared by 4 bases and J by 2 bases, with 14 bases between. This chain's CDR3 is CSATDRRSQETQYF. CDR3 in DNA: TGCAGTGCTACTGACAGGCGGTCACAAGAGACCCAGTACTTC.

This clonotype was picked up a small number of times. The chain couples TRBV4-1 to TRBJ1-5; D remains unclear. The V end lost 3 bases, the J end lost 6 bases, and 15 bases lay between the germline ends. Germline CDR1 reads MGHRA; CDR2 reads YSYEKL. This CDR3 region has 15 residues. The CDR3 is CASSQSFTDRQPQHF. In DNA, the CDR3 is TGCGCCAGCAGCCAGTCTTTTACAGACCGTCAGCCCCAGCATTTT.

This rearrangement joins TRBV6-6 to TRBJ2-7, with a weak D call TRBD2 (5 bases). The germline CDR1 and CDR2 sequences are MNHNY and SVGAGI (reference sequence). This CDR3 has 15 residues. Deletions cut 7 bases from V and 0 bases from J, with 16 bases between. Here the CDR3 reads CASIGSGGSSYEQYF. As DNA, the CDR3 is TGTGCCAGCATAGGCAGCGGCGGAAGCTCCTACGAGCAGTACTTC.

In its sample, this clonotype was seen a few times. This sequence joins TRBV18 and TRBJ2-3, with 9 nucleotides matching TRBD1. CDR3 length: 16 amino acids. Germline V lookup: CDR1 KGHSH, CDR2 LQKENI. J gave up 2 bases and V 1 base, and 4 bases lay outside the gene matches. CDR3 residues: CASSPRTGGDTDTQYF. The DNA for the CDR3 is TGTGCCAGCTCACCACGAACAGGGGGCGACACAGATACGCAGTATTTT. Filled out from reference TRBV18 and TRBJ2-3, the complete variable domain reads NAGVMQNPRHLVRRRGQEARLRCSPMKGHSHVYWYRQLPEEGLKFMVYLQKENIIDESGMPKERFSAEFPKEGPSILRIQQVVRGDSAAYFCASSPRTGGDTDTQYFGPGTRLTVL.